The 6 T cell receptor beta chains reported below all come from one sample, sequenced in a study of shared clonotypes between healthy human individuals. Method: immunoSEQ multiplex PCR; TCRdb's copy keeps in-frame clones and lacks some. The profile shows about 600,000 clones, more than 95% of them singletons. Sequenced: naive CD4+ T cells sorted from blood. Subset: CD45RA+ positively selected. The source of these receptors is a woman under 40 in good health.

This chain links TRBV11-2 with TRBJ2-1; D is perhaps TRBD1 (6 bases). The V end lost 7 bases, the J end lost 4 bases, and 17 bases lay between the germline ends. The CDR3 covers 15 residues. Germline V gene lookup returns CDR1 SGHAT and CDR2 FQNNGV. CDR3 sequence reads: CASTAGQRRYNEQFF. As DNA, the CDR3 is TGTGCCAGCACCGCTGGACAGCGTAGGTACAATGAGCAGTTCTTC.

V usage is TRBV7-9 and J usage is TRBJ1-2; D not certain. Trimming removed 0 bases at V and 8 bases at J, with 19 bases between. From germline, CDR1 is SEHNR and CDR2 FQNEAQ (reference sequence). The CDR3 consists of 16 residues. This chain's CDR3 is CASSLAFTYLREGYTF. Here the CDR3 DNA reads TGTGCCAGCAGCTTAGCGTTTACTTACCTGAGGGAGGGCTACACCTTC. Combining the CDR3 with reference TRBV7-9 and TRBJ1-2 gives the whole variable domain DTGVSQNPRHKITKRGQNVTFRCDPISEHNRLYWYRQTLGQGPEFLTYFQNEAQLEKSRLLSDRFSAERPKGSFSTLEIQRTEQGDSAMYLCASSLAFTYLREGYTFGSGTRLTVV.

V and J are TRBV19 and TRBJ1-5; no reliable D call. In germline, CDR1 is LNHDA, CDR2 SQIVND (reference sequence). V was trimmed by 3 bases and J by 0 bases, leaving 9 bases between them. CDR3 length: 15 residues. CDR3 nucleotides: TGTGCCAGTAGTATTAGGGCCGATAGCAATCAGCCCCAGCATTTT. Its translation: CASSIRADSNQPQHF.

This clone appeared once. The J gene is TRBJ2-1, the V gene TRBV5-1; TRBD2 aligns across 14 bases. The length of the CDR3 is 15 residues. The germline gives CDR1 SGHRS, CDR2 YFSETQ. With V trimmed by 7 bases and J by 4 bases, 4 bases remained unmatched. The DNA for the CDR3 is TGCGCCAGCGGGACTAGCGGGAGCCCTTACAATGAGCAGTTCTTC. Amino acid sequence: CASGTSGSPYNEQFF.

The CDR3 DNA reads TGTGCCAGCAGCCAAGCGGGAACAGGAGGCTATGGCTACACCTTC. Amino acid sequence: CASSQAGTGGYGYTF. V and J are TRBV14 and TRBJ1-2; weak D call: TRBD1 (5 bases). This CDR3 is built from 15 residues. CDR1 is SGHDN and CDR2 is FVKESK in the germline V gene. Trimming took 1 base from V and 4 from J, leaving 13 bases between them. The variable domain in full, completed from reference TRBV14 and TRBJ1-2, reads EAGVTQFPSHSVIEKGQTVTLRCDPISGHDNLYWYRRVMGKEIKFLLHFVKESKQDESGMPNNRFLAERTGGTYSTLKVQPAELEDSGVYFCASSQAGTGGYGYTFGSGTRLTVV.

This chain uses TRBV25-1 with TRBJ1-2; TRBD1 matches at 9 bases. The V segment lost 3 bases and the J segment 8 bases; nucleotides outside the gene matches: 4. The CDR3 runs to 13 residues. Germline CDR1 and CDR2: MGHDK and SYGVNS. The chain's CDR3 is CASSEGQGGGYTF. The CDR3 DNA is TGTGCCAGCAGTGAGGGACAGGGTGGAGGCTACACCTTC.